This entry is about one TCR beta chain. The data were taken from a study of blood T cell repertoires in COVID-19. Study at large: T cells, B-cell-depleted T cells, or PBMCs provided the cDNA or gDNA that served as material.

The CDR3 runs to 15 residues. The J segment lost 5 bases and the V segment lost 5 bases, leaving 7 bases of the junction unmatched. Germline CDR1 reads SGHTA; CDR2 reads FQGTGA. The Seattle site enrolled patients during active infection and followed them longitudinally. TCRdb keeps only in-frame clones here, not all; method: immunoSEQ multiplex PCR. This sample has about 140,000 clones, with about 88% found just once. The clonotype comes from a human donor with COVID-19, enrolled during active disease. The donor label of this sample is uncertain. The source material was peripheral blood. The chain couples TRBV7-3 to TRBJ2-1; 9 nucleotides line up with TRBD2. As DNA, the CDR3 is TGTGCCAGCAGCGCCAGCGGGAGGTTTAACAATGAGCAGTTCTTC. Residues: CASSASGRFNNEQFF.